The 19 T cell receptor beta chains below all came from one sample that was sequenced in a study of siplizumab effects on memory and regulatory T cells. Repertoires were generated with immunoSEQ multiplex PCR, while TCRdb's copy carries only in-frame clones and drops some. The table lists tens of thousands of clones, approximately 88% of them singletons. Sequencing was done on a sample of Tregs sorted from blood. The receptor set was obtained from a human donor in good health.

The V call is TRBV29-1, the J call TRBJ2-3; 9 nucleotides agree with TRBD2. V lost 3 bases and J lost 8; bases outside the gene matches: 12. The germline gives CDR1 SQVTM, CDR2 ANQGSEA. The CDR3 spans 15 residues. This CDR3 reads CSVDRSSGSLGTQYF. The CDR3 DNA reads as TGCAGCGTTGATAGGAGTAGCGGGAGTTTGGGTACGCAGTATTTT.

The chain recombines TRBV6-6 with TRBJ1-4, with D tentatively TRBD1 (5 bases). This CDR3 contains 12 residues. Trimming removed 5 bases from V and 11 bases from J, with 12 bases in between. The germline CDR1 and CDR2 sequences are MNHNY and SVGAGI (reference sequence). The CDR3 DNA reads as TGTGCCAGCAGTCGGGGCCTTTGGAAACTGTTTTTT. This encodes CASSRGLWKLFF.

The chain's CDR3 is CASSPDRGGLETQYF. The CDR3, as DNA: TGTGCCAGCAGCCCGGACAGGGGGGGATTGGAGACCCAGTACTTC. V gene TRBV7-2 combines with J gene TRBJ2-5; TRBD1 agrees at 10 bases. V was pared by 5 bases and J by 5 bases, with 8 bases of the junction left unmatched. The V gene's germline CDR1 is SGHTA and CDR2 FQGNSA. The CDR3 has 15 amino acids. Supplemented by reference TRBV7-2 and TRBJ2-5, the full variable domain reads GAGVSQSPSNKVTEKGKDVELRCDPISGHTALYWYRQSLGQGLEFLIYFQGNSAPDKSGLPSDRFSAERTGGSVSTLTIQRTQQEDSAVYLCASSPDRGGLETQYFGPGTRLLVL.

CDR3 in amino acids: CASSEWKGQTQYF. As DNA, the CDR3 is TGTGCCAGCAGTGAATGGAAGGGCCAGACCCAGTACTTC. The chain links TRBV25-1 to TRBJ2-5; no clear D. Germline assignment: CDR1 MGHDK and CDR2 SYGVNS. Trimming shortened V by 1 base and J by 6 bases, and 9 bases separated the two germline ends. There are 13 residues in the CDR3.

This chain uses TRBV30 with TRBJ2-7; possibly TRBD1 for D (6 bases). The CDR3 has 12 amino acids. Germline lookup yields CDR1 GTSNPN and CDR2 SVGIG (reference sequence). With 7 bases removed from V and 0 bases from J, the gap between germline ends came to 10 bases. The CDR3 nucleotides read TGTGCCTACCGGGACAACTCCTACGAGCAGTACTTC. This gives the protein CAYRDNSYEQYF.

The chain combines TRBV2 with TRBJ2-1; perhaps TRBD1 as D (6 bases). With 3 bases removed from V and 8 bases from J, the gap between germline ends came to 17 bases. The CDR3 consists of 15 residues. The germline V gene encodes CDR1 SNHLY and CDR2 FYNNEI. CDR3 loop: CASSDLSTGSDEQFF. CDR3 DNA: TGTGCCAGCAGTGACCTCTCAACAGGGTCCGATGAGCAGTTCTTC.

This chain uses TRBV2 with TRBJ1-4, with D possibly being TRBD1 (5 bases). This CDR3 is 16 amino acids long. Between the trimmed V and J ends, which lost 9 bases and 6 bases, there was a span of 23 bases. Germline-derived CDR1 and CDR2 are SNHLY and FYNNEI. CDR3 protein: CASSWDLPGDDEKLFF. In DNA form, the CDR3 reads TGTGCCAGTTCTTGGGACCTCCCCGGAGATGATGAAAAACTGTTTTTT. Drawing the rest from reference TRBV2 and TRBJ1-4, the complete variable domain is EPEVTQTPSHQVTQMGQEVILRCVPISNHLYFYWYRQILGQKVEFLVSFYNNEISEKSEIFDDQFSVERPDGSNFTLKIRSTKLEDSAMYFCASSWDLPGDDEKLFFGSGTQLSVL.

The CDR3 sequence: CASSQVSSGRTTDTQYF. CDR3 DNA: TGTGCCAGCAGCCAAGTTAGCAGCGGGAGGACCACAGATACGCAGTATTTT. The V gene is TRBV14, the J gene TRBJ2-3, with 9 positions matching TRBD2. The V gene end was trimmed by 1 base and the J gene end by 2 bases; junction bases not matched to a gene: 7. The CDR3 has 17 residues. CDR1 SGHDN and CDR2 FVKESK come from the germline V gene.

The chain is built from TRBV19 and TRBJ1-1; D is unclear. This CDR3 has 14 amino acids. The V gene's germline CDR1 is LNHDA and CDR2 SQIVND (reference sequence). V lost 9 bases to trimming and J lost 7 bases, with 21 bases between them. Written as DNA, the CDR3 is TGTGCCAGCCACCAAGGTCCCGATATTGGTGAAGCTTTCTTT. It translates to CASHQGPDIGEAFF.

The genes are TRBV7-2 and TRBJ2-7; 11 bases are a match to TRBD2. The germline V gene has CDR1 SGHTA and CDR2 FQGNSA. Losses at the gene ends were 5 bases for V and 3 bases for J; bases not matched to a gene: 6. The CDR3 contains 15 residues. The CDR3 DNA follows: TGTGCCAGCAGCCGGGGCGGGACTAGCGGCTACGAGCAGTACTTC. Encoded protein: CASSRGGTSGYEQYF.

This clone occurred once. The CDR3: CASSETFARNEQFF. The CDR3, as DNA: TGTGCCAGCAGTGAAACCTTTGCTCGCAATGAGCAGTTCTTC. V and J are TRBV6-1 and TRBJ2-1; D is unresolved. Trimming left V 2 bases short and J 6 bases short, with 11 bases between. The CDR3 sequence is 14 residues long. Looked up from germline, CDR1 is MNHNS and CDR2 is SASEGT.

The chain has TRBV7-9 and TRBJ2-1, with TRBD2 matching 10 bases. After removal of 6 bases from V and 9 bases from J, the junction contained 5 bases not matched to a gene. Germline CDR1 is SEHNR and CDR2 is FQNEAQ (reference sequence). The CDR3 is 13 residues long. The CDR3 region has the DNA TGTGCCAGCAGAGGACTAGCGGCTGGTGAGCAGTTCTTC. This sequence encodes CASRGLAAGEQFF.

The chain has TRBV5-4 and TRBJ2-5; no clear D gene. The CDR3 is made up of 12 amino acids. V was pared by 1 base and J by 5 bases, with 6 bases between. From germline, CDR1 is SGHNT and CDR2 YYREEE (reference sequence). The CDR3 sequence: CASSLFRETQYF. The CDR3 nucleotides are TGTGCCAGCAGCTTGTTCAGGGAGACCCAGTACTTC.

The J gene is TRBJ2-7, the V gene TRBV10-1; 10 bases line up with TRBD2. The CDR3 covers 13 residues. The germline CDR1 and CDR2 sequences are WNHNN and SYGVQD (reference sequence). With 5 bases clipped from V and 5 bases from J, the junction kept 3 bases outside the gene matches. The CDR3 nucleotides read TGCGCCAGCAGTCTAGCGGGAGAGAACGAGCAGTACTTC. Translating it yields CASSLAGENEQYF.

The chain joins TRBV10-3 to TRBJ2-1; D is unresolved. The germline V and J ends were trimmed by 4 bases and 4 bases, with 8 bases remaining between them. The germline gives CDR1 ENHRY, CDR2 SYGVKD. The CDR3 loop spans 13 amino acids. As DNA, the CDR3 is TGTGCCATCAGTGTGTCGAGTTACAATGAGCAGTTCTTC. It yields the protein CAISVSSYNEQFF.

The rearrangement links TRBV14 to TRBJ2-1; no definite D call. The CDR3 covers 14 residues. V lost 0 bases and J lost 9, with 12 bases in between. The germline gives CDR1 SGHDN, CDR2 FVKESK. CDR3 in DNA: TGTGCCAGCAGCCAAGAAACCGCAGCGACTGAGCAGTTCTTC. It codes for CASSQETAATEQFF.

This rearrangement joins TRBV19 to TRBJ2-3, with TRBD2 identical over 7 bases. Germline loops: CDR1 LNHDA, CDR2 SQIVND (reference sequence). The CDR3 consists of 16 residues. V shed 1 base, J shed 4 bases, and the junction held 8 bases outside the gene matches. The CDR3: CASSIGTRGPADTQYF. CDR3 sequence (DNA): TGTGCCAGTAGTATAGGGACTAGGGGTCCGGCAGATACGCAGTATTTT.

This chain links TRBV14 with TRBJ2-1; D assignment may be TRBD1 or TRBD2 (7 bases each). This CDR3 region has 17 residues. V lost 3 bases to trimming and J lost 3 bases, with 18 bases between them. Germline CDR1 is SGHDN and CDR2 is FVKESK. This CDR3 is CASSQLRGGTYYNEQFF. The CDR3, as DNA: TGTGCCAGCAGCCAGCTCAGGGGGGGAACATACTACAATGAGCAGTTCTTC. Looking up the rest from reference TRBV14 and TRBJ2-1 gives the full variable domain: EAGVTQFPSHSVIEKGQTVTLRCDPISGHDNLYWYRRVMGKEIKFLLHFVKESKQDESGMPNNRFLAERTGGTYSTLKVQPAELEDSGVYFCASSQLRGGTYYNEQFFGPGTRLTVL.

J is TRBJ2-1 and V is TRBV6-5; D unclear. The CDR3 sequence is 14 residues long. Germline assignment: CDR1 MNHEY and CDR2 SVGAGI. The V and J ends lost 7 bases and 9 bases respectively, with 19 bases between them. CDR3 sequence: CASKQRGSRIEQFF. The CDR3 DNA reads as TGTGCCAGCAAACAACGCGGATCTAGAATTGAGCAGTTCTTC.